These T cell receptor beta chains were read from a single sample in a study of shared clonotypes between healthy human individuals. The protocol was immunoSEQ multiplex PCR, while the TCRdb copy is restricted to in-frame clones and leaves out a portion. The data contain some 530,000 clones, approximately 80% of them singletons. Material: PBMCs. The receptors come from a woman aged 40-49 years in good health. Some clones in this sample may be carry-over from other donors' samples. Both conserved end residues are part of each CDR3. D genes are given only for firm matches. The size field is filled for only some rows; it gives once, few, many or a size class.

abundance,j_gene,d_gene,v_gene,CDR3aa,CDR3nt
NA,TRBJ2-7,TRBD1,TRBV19,CASSEDRQSEQYF,TGTGCCAGTAGTGAGGACAGGCAGAGCGAGCAGTACTTC
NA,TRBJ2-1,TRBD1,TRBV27,CASSKTYQGASSYNEQFF,TGTGCCAGCAGTAAGACGTACCAGGGGGCTAGCTCCTACAATGAGCAGTTCTTC
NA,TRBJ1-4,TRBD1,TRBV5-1,CASSHGQGGDYNEKLFF,TGCGCCAGCAGCCATGGACAGGGAGGGGACTATAATGAAAAACTGTTTTTT
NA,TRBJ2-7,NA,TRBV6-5,CASSSRGAEGVQYF,TGTGCCAGCAGTTCCCGGGGAGCCGAGGGGGTGCAGTACTTC
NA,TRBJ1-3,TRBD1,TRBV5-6,CASSLGTGENTIYF,TGTGCCAGCAGCTTGGGGACAGGGGAAAACACCATATATTTT
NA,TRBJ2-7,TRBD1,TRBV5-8,CASSGGEGAGATYEQYF,TGTGCCAGCAGCGGGGGAGAGGGGGCAGGGGCCACCTACGAGCAGTACTTC
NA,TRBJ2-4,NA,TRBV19,CASSILPGSIKSAKNIQYF,TGTGCCAGTAGTATCCTCCCAGGGTCCATTAAATCAGCCAAAAACATTCAGTACTTC
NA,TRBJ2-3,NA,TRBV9,CASSAVGLQLTDTQYF,TGTGCCAGCAGCGCGGTAGGGCTCCAACTCACAGATACGCAGTATTTT
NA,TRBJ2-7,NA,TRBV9,CASSEQGVASYEQYF,TGTGCCAGCAGCGAGCAGGGTGTAGCCTCCTACGAGCAGTACTTC
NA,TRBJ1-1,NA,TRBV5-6,CASSLNRANTEAFF,TGTGCCAGCAGCTTGAACAGGGCCAACACTGAAGCTTTCTTT
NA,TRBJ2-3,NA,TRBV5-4,CASSLVVATDTQYF,TGTGCCAGCAGCTTGGTGGTAGCGACAGATACGCAGTATTTT
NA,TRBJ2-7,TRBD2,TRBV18,CASSSGTTYEQYF,TGTGCCAGCTCATCCGGGACTACGTACGAGCAGTACTTC
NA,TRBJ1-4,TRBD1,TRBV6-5,CASSSDRGRRGKLFF,TGTGCCAGCAGTTCCGACAGGGGCCGGAGAGGGAAACTGTTTTTT
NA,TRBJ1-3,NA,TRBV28,CASDPGRYGNTIYF,TGTGCCAGCGATCCAGGGAGATACGGGAACACCATATATTTT
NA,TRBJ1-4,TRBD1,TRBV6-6,CASSATGGGEKLFF,TGTGCCAGCAGTGCGACAGGGGGCGGTGAAAAACTGTTTTTT
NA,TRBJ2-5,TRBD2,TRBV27,CASSLGLGGGQETQYF,TGTGCCAGCAGTTTAGGACTAGGCGGGGGGCAAGAGACCCAGTACTTC
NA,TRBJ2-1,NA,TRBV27,CASQAWGIGYNEQFF,TGTGCCAGCCAAGCGTGGGGTATCGGCTACAATGAGCAGTTCTTC
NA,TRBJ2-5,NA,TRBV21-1,CASSKTHPGRQDQETQYF,TGTGCCAGCAGCAAGACTCACCCCGGCAGACAAGATCAAGAGACCCAGTACTTC
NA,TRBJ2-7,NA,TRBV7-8,CASSSTYEQYF,TGTGCCAGCAGCTCTACCTACGAGCAGTACTTC
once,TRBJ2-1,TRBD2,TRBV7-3,CASSLMPAGSSYNEQFF,TGTGCCAGCAGCTTAATGCCAGCGGGAAGCTCCTACAATGAGCAGTTCTTC
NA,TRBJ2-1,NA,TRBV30,CAWSVLYEQFF,TGTGCCTGGAGTGTACTGTATGAGCAGTTCTTC
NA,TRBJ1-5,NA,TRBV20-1,CSAGQPQHF,TGCAGTGCAGGGCAGCCCCAGCATTTT
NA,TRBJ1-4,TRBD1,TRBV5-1,CASSLRTGNEKLFF,TGCGCCAGCAGCTTACGGACAGGCAATGAAAAACTGTTTTTT
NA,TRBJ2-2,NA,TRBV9,CASSVGRYTGELFF,TGTGCCAGCAGCGTAGGTCGGTATACCGGGGAGCTGTTTTTT
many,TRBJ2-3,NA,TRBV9,CASSARTDTQYF,TGTGCCAGCAGCGCCCGCACAGATACGCAGTATTTT
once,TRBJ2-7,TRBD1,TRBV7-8,CASSPRTGGTYEQYF,TGTGCCAGCAGCCCCCGGACAGGGGGAACCTACGAGCAGTACTTC
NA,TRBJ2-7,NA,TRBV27,CASRSPSYKQHF,TGTGCCAGCAGGTCCCCCTCGTACAAGCAGCACTTC
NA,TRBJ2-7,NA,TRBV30,CAWSAPGTEQYF,TGTGCCTGGAGTGCCCCAGGGACCGAGCAGTACTTC
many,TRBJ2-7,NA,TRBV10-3,CAISESGYEQYF,TGTGCCATCAGTGAGTCGGGGTACGAGCAGTACTTC
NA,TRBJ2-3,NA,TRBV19,CASSRASTDTQYF,TGTGCCAGTAGTCGCGCTAGTACAGATACGCAGTATTTT
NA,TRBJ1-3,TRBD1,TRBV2,CASDKGQVSGNTIYF,TGTGCCAGCGACAAGGGACAGGTCTCTGGAAACACCATATATTTT
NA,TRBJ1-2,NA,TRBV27,CASSFNTAPRSGYTF,TGTGCCAGCAGTTTTAATACGGCGCCCAGGAGTGGCTACACCTTC
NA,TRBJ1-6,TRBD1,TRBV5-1,CASSLGTGVGSPLHF,TGCGCCAGCAGCTTGGGGACAGGGGTTGGTTCACCCCTCCACTTT
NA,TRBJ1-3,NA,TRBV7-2,CASSFRPSSSGNTIYF,TGTGCCAGCAGCTTTAGACCTTCGAGCTCTGGAAACACCATATATTTT
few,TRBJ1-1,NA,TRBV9,CASSVEGDTEAFF,TGTGCCAGCAGCGTGGAGGGTGACACTGAAGCTTTCTTT
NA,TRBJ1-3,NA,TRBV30,CAWSFRSGVSGNTIYF,TGTGCCTGGAGTTTCCGCTCAGGGGTATCTGGAAACACCATATATTTT
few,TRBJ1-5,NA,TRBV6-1,CASSEAGEYQPQHF,TGTGCCAGCAGTGAGGCAGGGGAATATCAGCCCCAGCATTTT
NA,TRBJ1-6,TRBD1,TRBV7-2,CASSWTGLSPLHF,TGTGCCAGCAGCTGGACAGGGCTTTCACCCCTCCACTTT
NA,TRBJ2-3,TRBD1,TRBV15,CATRAPQGAGADTQYF,TGTGCCACCAGAGCCCCACAGGGGGCTGGAGCAGATACGCAGTATTTT
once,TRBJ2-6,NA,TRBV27,CASSFNRPSSGANVLTF,TGTGCCAGCAGTTTTAACAGGCCCAGCTCTGGGGCCAACGTCCTGACTTTC
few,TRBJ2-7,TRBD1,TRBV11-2,CASSTGQGFYEQYF,TGTGCCAGCAGCACGGGACAGGGCTTCTACGAGCAGTACTTC
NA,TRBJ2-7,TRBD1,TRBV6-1,CASSRGTVDEQYF,TGTGCCAGCAGTAGAGGGACAGTCGACGAGCAGTACTTC
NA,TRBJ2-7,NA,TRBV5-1,CASSPGGGQGGEQYF,TGCGCCAGCAGCCCGGGCGGAGGCCAAGGGGGCGAGCAGTACTTC
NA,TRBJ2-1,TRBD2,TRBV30,CAWSLTSGRPGDEQFF,TGTGCCTGGAGTTTGACTAGCGGGAGGCCTGGGGATGAGCAGTTCTTC
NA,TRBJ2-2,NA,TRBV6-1,CASSGESFDTGELFF,TGTGCCAGCAGTGGAGAGAGTTTCGACACCGGGGAGCTGTTTTTT
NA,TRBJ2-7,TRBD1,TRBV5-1,CASSRQGASGTGEQYF,TGCGCCAGCAGCAGACAGGGGGCGAGTGGAACTGGCGAGCAGTACTTC
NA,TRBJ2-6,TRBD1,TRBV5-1,CASSLGVGGHSGANVLTF,TGCGCCAGCAGCTTGGGGGTAGGGGGCCACTCTGGGGCCAACGTCCTGACTTTC
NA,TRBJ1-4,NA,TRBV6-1,CASSQRGATNEKLFF,TGTGCCAGCAGTCAAAGGGGTGCAACTAATGAAAAACTGTTTTTT
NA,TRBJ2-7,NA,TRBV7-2,CASSGSTFTYEQYF,TGTGCCAGCAGCGGTTCGACTTTTACCTACGAGCAGTACTTC
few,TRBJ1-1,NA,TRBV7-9,CASSLDGGGGTEAFF,TGTGCCAGCAGCTTAGATGGGGGCGGTGGCACTGAAGCTTTCTTT
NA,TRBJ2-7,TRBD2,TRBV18,CATGTTTYEQYF,TGTGCCACCGGGACTACGACCTACGAGCAGTACTTC
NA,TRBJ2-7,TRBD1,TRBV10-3,CAIKGGQGLYEQYF,TGTGCCATCAAAGGGGGACAGGGGTTGTACGAGCAGTACTTC
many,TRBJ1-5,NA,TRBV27,CASSPLGRDQPQHF,TGTGCCAGCAGTCCACTCGGGCGAGATCAGCCCCAGCATTTT
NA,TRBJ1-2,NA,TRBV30,CAWSRRQLSFTF,TGTGCCTGGAGCCGGAGACAGTTGTCCTTCACCTTC
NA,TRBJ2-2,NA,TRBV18,CASSPSRKPNTGELFF,TGTGCCAGCTCACCATCCCGAAAACCGAACACCGGGGAGCTGTTTTTT
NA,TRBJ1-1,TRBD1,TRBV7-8,CASSLGQGAPQGTEAFF,TGTGCCAGCAGCTTGGGACAGGGGGCTCCCCAGGGCACTGAAGCTTTCTTT
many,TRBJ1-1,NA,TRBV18,CASSPLGTWNTEAFF,TGTGCCAGCTCACCATTGGGCACCTGGAACACTGAAGCTTTCTTT